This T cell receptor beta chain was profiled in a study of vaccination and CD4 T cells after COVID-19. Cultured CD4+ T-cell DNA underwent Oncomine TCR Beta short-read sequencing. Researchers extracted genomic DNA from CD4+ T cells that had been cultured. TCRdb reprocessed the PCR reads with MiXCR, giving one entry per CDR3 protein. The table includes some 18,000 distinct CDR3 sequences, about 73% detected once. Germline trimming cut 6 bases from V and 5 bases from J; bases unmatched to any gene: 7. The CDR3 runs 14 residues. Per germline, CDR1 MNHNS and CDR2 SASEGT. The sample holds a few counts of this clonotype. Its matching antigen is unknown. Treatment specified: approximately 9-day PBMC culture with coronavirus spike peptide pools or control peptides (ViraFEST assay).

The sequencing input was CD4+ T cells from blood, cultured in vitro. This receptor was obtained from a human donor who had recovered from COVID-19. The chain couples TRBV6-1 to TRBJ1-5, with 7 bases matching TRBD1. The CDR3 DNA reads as TGTGCCAGCAGAGAGACAGGGCCTTATCAGCCCCAGCATTTT. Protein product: CASRETGPYQPQHF.